The following is a TCR delta chain sequence with its context. Its target is not known. RNA was extracted from the cells and then reverse transcribed. Multiplex PCR used pooled V-gene forward primers and a constant-region reverse primer to amplify CDR3s. TCRdb called clones from the multiplex PCR reads again using CATT. The sample has 20,000 to 25,000 delta-chain clones; 7.5% to 9% are singletons. Purity of the sorted Vdelta1+ thymocytes ranged from roughly 98% to 99.6%. The V segment lost 5 bases and the J segment 0 bases; nucleotides outside the gene matches: 22. Per germline, CDR1 TSWWSYY and CDR2 QGS. The CDR3 totals 21 residues. This sample was included in a study of Vδ1+ human thymocytes. General study points: Many TRG clonotypes were shared between donors; TRD repertoires were essentially private. Thymic TRG and TRD repertoires appeared highly polyclonal.

The sample consisted of Vdelta1+ gamma-delta thymocytes from the thymus. Regarding subset: FACS-sorted CD3+ TCRalphabeta- TCRVdelta1+ TCRVdelta2- thymocytes. The sequence was collected from a child younger than two who had congenital heart surgery. The chain has TRDV1 and TRDJ1, with 9 bases fitting TRDD3. CDR3 DNA: TGTGCTCTTGGGTCCCGGGGTGGCCCTCCTACTGGGGGAACGTACACCGATAAACTCATCTTT. Translating it yields CALGSRGGPPTGGTYTDKLIF.